This TCR beta chain was captured by sequencing in a study of blood T cell repertoires in COVID-19. For the study at large: COVID-19 samples collected from the United States, Italy and Spain covered acute and convalescent phases. T cells, B-cell-depleted T cells, or PBMCs supplied cDNA or gDNA.

CDR3 size: 14 residues. V was clipped by 0 bases and J by 7 bases, with 14 bases between them. Germline CDR1 reads SGHRS; CDR2 reads YFSETQ. Original analysis: Amplifying reference gene primers gave estimates of nucleated cell counts. Assay used: immunoSEQ multiplex PCR; TCRdb lists only in-frame clones, some missing. V and J calls and clone size are copied from that table; D and trimming were computed from the DNA. The data hold about 200,000 clones, with roughly nine tenths observed a single time. The sample taken for sequencing was peripheral blood. The source is a man between 60 and 75 years old with active or convalescent COVID-19. The chain uses TRBV5-1 and TRBJ2-7, with a weak D call TRBD1 (5 bases). Here the CDR3 reads CASSLGQGVLEQYF. The CDR3 DNA reads TGCGCCAGCAGCTTGGGGCAGGGTGTCCTAGAGCAGTACTTC.